This T cell receptor beta chain was captured by sequencing in a study of molecular identifiers for immune sequencing clone quantification. Findings of the study overall: Over 99% of CMV-specific effector molecules, but under 1% of naive ones, were in clones above 20 copies. Jurkat TCR RNA from one cell was spiked into about a million naive cells, and it was reportedly detectable there.

Trimming pared 3 bases from V and 6 bases from J, leaving 9 bases between. CDR1 is SEHNR and CDR2 is FQNEAQ in the germline V gene (reference sequence). This CDR3 comprises 12 residues. The sample holds many counts of this clonotype. Its antigen is still unknown. TCRdb redid the calling of the PCR reads with MiXCR, one entry per CDR3 protein. The data hold just under 650,000 distinct CDR3 sequences, with 20% observed a single time. The clonotype was recovered from a human donor in good health. Some libraries in this study had Jurkat cell RNA spiked in. The sample taken for sequencing was naive CD8+ T cells from blood, with Jurkat cell RNA spiked in. Described subset: FACS-sorted CD8+CD4-CCR7+CD45RA+ naive T cells. The J gene is TRBJ2-7, the V gene TRBV7-9; D gene unclear. Written as DNA, the CDR3 is TGTGCCAGCAGCTTGAGCCTGCCCGAGCAGTACTTC. Its protein product is CASSLSLPEQYF.